The TCR beta chain under discussion was sequenced for a study of early T cells in non-severe SARS-CoV-2 infection. Study background: It was bulk RNA from unsorted whole blood that was sequenced, and the chains were unpaired.

To note about this clonotype: Its target is unknown. This may stem from a read error, because a much larger clone lies one nucleotide away.

The germline CDR1 and CDR2 sequences are MDHEN and SYDVKM. Trimming took 3 bases from V and 2 from J, leaving 14 bases between them. The CDR3 is 15 residues long. Broader study findings: Missing private and CD4 specificities, VDJdb matching favored anti-spike CD8 responses.

cDNA molecules, individually, were tagged with unique molecular identifiers. One entry per CDR3 protein results from TCRdb running MiXCR on the 5' RACE reads. The sample includes more than 50,000 distinct CDR3 sequences, 15% seen only once; the top ten take 10%. This chain connects TRBV28 to TRBJ2-7; D may correspond to TRBD1 or TRBD2 (6 bases each). Sequenced here: whole blood, sampled at baseline. This receptor was taken from an adult who was a healthcare worker with PCR-confirmed SARS-CoV-2 infection or an uninfected control (not recorded which). CDR3 sequence reads: CASSLSGAWTYEQYF. CDR3 nucleotides: TGTGCCAGCAGTTTGTCGGGGGCCTGGACCTACGAGCAGTACTTC.